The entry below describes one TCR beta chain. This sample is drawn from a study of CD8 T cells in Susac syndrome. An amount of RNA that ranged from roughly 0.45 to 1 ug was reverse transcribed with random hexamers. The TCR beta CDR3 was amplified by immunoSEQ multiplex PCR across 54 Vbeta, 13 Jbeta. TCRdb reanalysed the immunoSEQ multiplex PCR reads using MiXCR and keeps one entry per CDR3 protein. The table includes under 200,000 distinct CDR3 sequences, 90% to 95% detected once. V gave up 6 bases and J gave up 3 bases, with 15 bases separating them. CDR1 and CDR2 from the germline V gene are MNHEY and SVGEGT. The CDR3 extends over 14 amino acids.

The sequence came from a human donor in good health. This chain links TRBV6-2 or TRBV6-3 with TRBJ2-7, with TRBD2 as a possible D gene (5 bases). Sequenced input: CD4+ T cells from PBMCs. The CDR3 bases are TGTGCCAGCAGACTAGGCGGTTCCCACTACGAGCAGTACTTC. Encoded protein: CASRLGGSHYEQYF.